One sample yielded the 22 T cell receptor beta chains listed below, sequenced in a study of cytomegalovirus exposure and HLA in healthy donors. A multiplex PCR was run with 60 Vbeta primers and 13 Jbeta primers. Data came from immunoSEQ multiplex PCR; TCRdb stores just in-frame clones and leaves some out. The data hold about 140,000 clones, with roughly 80% observed a single time. Specimen: PBMCs. These TCRs come from a female donor in good health and CMV-seronegative.

This chain uses TRBV5-1 with TRBJ2-5; 8 bases match TRBD1. Trimming took 2 bases from V and 5 from J; bases not matched to a gene: 5. The CDR3 runs to 14 residues. Germline values: CDR1 SGHRS, CDR2 YFSETQ. The CDR3 nucleotides read TGCGCCAGCAGCTTACAGGGGGGTCGGGAGACCCAGTACTTC. It specifies CASSLQGGRETQYF.

This clone has just one count. The rearrangement joins TRBV2 to TRBJ2-7, with D hard to call. The germline gives CDR1 SNHLY, CDR2 FYNNEI. This CDR3 is 15 amino acids long. The V end was cut by 3 bases, the J end by 0 bases, with 12 bases between. The DNA for the CDR3 is TGTGCCAGCAGTGATTGGCAGGTCTTCTCCTACGAGCAGTACTTC. It codes for CASSDWQVFSYEQYF.

The J gene is TRBJ2-7, the V gene TRBV15; D is possibly TRBD1 (5 bases). The germline V and J ends were trimmed by 1 base and 5 bases, with 15 bases remaining between them. Germline V CDR1 and CDR2: LNHNV, YYDKDF (reference sequence). The CDR3 sequence is 15 residues long. DNA for the CDR3: TGTGCCACCAGCAGAGGGCCAGGGATTCGGGACGAGCAGTACTTC. Protein: CATSRGPGIRDEQYF.

The chain links TRBV18 to TRBJ2-3, with D possibly matching TRBD2 (5 bases). Germline CDR1 KGHSH, CDR2 LQKENI. CDR3 length: 12 amino acids. Trimming took off 3 bases at V and 6 bases at J, with 7 bases between the two ends. The CDR3 loop is CASSPTGDTQYF. CDR3 nucleotides: TGTGCCAGCTCACCGACGGGGGATACGCAGTATTTT.

This clone was observed a few times. The J gene is TRBJ1-2, the V gene TRBV6-5; possibly TRBD1 for D (6 bases). This CDR3 contains 10 residues. Per the germline V gene, CDR1 is MNHEY and CDR2 is SVGAGI. Trimming pared 10 bases from V and 8 bases from J, leaving 11 bases between. The CDR3 DNA reads as TGTGCCACCTACAGGGCCGGCTACACCTTC. This codes for CATYRAGYTF.

The V and J genes are TRBV5-1 and TRBJ1-3; tentatively, D is TRBD1 (5 bases). Germline CDR1 reads SGHRS; CDR2 reads YFSETQ. V lost 4 bases and J lost 0, with 11 bases in between. This CDR3 comprises 15 residues. CDR3 DNA: TGCGCCAGCAGCGGCGACAGTCTCTCTGGAAACACCATATATTTT. It codes for CASSGDSLSGNTIYF.

The gene calls are TRBV5-1 and TRBJ2-4; D possibly corresponds to TRBD2 (7 bases). V lost 4 bases and J lost 9, with 26 bases in between. The CDR3 runs 17 residues. CDR1 SGHRS and CDR2 YFSETQ come from the germline V gene. The CDR3 loop is CASSPGGGLPGGGIQYF. In DNA form, the CDR3 reads TGCGCCAGCAGCCCGGGGGGCGGACTACCTGGAGGGGGCATTCAGTACTTC.

This clone was detected only a few times. The chain has TRBV5-4 and TRBJ2-2; TRBD2 might be the D (6 bases). The V end lost 3 bases, the J end lost 7 bases, and 13 bases lay between the germline ends. There are 14 residues in the CDR3. Germline V gene lookup returns CDR1 SGHNT and CDR2 YYREEE (reference sequence). This CDR3 is CASSSGLRFGELFF. The DNA for the CDR3 is TGTGCCAGCAGCTCGGGACTCCGGTTCGGGGAGCTGTTTTTT.

The J gene is TRBJ1-1, the V gene TRBV30; D unresolved. The CDR3 has 14 amino acids. Germline loops: CDR1 GTSNPN, CDR2 SVGIG (reference sequence). Between the trimmed V and J ends, which lost 1 base and 1 base, there was a span of 10 bases. CDR3 coding DNA: TGTGCCTGGAGTGAAGGACTTCCGAACACTGAAGCTTTCTTT. It specifies CAWSEGLPNTEAFF.

The CDR3 coding sequence is TGTGCCATCAGTGACGGAGTGAACACTGAAGCTTTCTTT. The encoded protein is CAISDGVNTEAFF. The rearrangement uses TRBV10-3 and TRBJ1-1; D unresolved. The V end was cut by 3 bases, the J end by 0 bases, with 5 bases between. The germline V gene has CDR1 ENHRY and CDR2 SYGVKD. The CDR3 extends over 13 amino acids.

This sequence joins TRBV7-2 and TRBJ2-3, with 10 positions matching TRBD2. Germline CDR1 and CDR2: SGHTA and FQGNSA. The CDR3 is made up of 16 amino acids. Trimming removed 3 bases from V and 5 bases from J; junction bases left unmatched: 8. CDR3 nucleotides: TGTGCCAGCAGCTTCAGCGGGGGGGCCGGGGAAGATACGCAGTATTTT. This sequence encodes CASSFSGGAGEDTQYF.

A few counts support this clone. The chain recombines TRBV15 with TRBJ1-1, with D maybe TRBD1 (6 bases). CDR3 length equals 13 residues. The germline V and J ends were trimmed by 3 bases and 4 bases, with 9 bases remaining between them. Germline V lookup: CDR1 LNHNV, CDR2 YYDKDF (reference sequence). In nucleotides, the CDR3 is TGTGCCACCAGCAGGCGACAGGCCACTGAAGCTTTCTTT. As protein: CATSRRQATEAFF.

The V call is TRBV21-1, the J call TRBJ2-1; TRBD2 is the table's D call, not checked against the DNA. TRBV21-1 corresponds to a pseudogene. The CDR3 spans 18 residues. The CDR3 reads CASRPEKGLAGGGDEQFF. The CDR3 DNA is TGTGCCAGCAGGCCGGAAAAGGGACTAGCGGGAGGTGGGGATGAGCAGTTCTTC.

The V and J genes are TRBV5-6 and TRBJ2-1; 13 bases line up with TRBD2. Germline CDR1 reads SGHDT; CDR2 reads YYEEEE. The CDR3 covers 16 residues. V trimming: 0 bases; J trimming: 9 bases; junction bases outside the gene matches: 6. CDR3 DNA sequence: TGTGCCAGCAGCTTGGTACTAGCGGGGGGGCCAAGTGAGCAGTTCTTC. As protein: CASSLVLAGGPSEQFF.

The chain uses TRBV10-2 and TRBJ1-2; D not certain. CDR1 and CDR2 from the germline V gene are WSHSY and SAAADI. This CDR3 contains 15 residues. Deletions cut 2 bases from V and 0 bases from J, with 10 bases between. The CDR3 DNA is TGCGCCAGCAGTGAGACAGATAGAGCTAACTATGGCTACACCTTC. It codes for CASSETDRANYGYTF.

V gene TRBV5-1 combines with J gene TRBJ2-3; perhaps TRBD2 as D (5 bases). Trimming cost V 0 bases and J 5 bases, with 10 bases left between them. The CDR3 covers 14 residues. Germline V gene sequence: CDR1 SGHRS, CDR2 YFSETQ. The CDR3 DNA reads as TGCGCCAGCAGCTTGGAGCGGCCGGGAGATACGCAGTATTTT. It specifies CASSLERPGDTQYF.

The chain joins TRBV28 to TRBJ2-7; TRBD1 aligns across 8 bases. The V gene's germline CDR1 is MDHEN and CDR2 SYDVKM. V gave up 6 bases and J gave up 5 bases; unmatched junction bases: 12. The CDR3 consists of 15 residues. Written as DNA, the CDR3 is TGTGCCAGCAGCATCCGGGACAGGAGTAACCACGAGCAGTACTTC. Translating gives CASSIRDRSNHEQYF.

The gene calls are TRBV4-1 and TRBJ2-5; 9 bases agree with TRBD2. Germline V lookup: CDR1 MGHRA, CDR2 YSYEKL. The junction had 1 base not matched to a gene; V was cut back by 2 bases and J by 0 bases. This CDR3 has 15 amino acids. CDR3 loop: CASSQKRGDQETQYF. The CDR3 DNA reads as TGCGCCAGCAGCCAAAAGCGGGGGGACCAAGAGACCCAGTACTTC.

On this clone itself: The junction differs from germline at one of its ends, possibly a read error. V and J are TRBV7-7 and TRBJ2-1, with 12 bases fitting TRBD2. The germline V gene encodes CDR1 SSHAT and CDR2 FNYEAQ (reference sequence). The CDR3 is 14 residues long. CDR3 sequence reads: CASSIGLAGTEQFF. The CDR3 DNA is TGTGCTAGCAGCATCGGACTAGCGGGAACTGAGCAGTTCTTC. The variable domain in full, with the rest retrieved from reference TRBV7-7 and TRBJ2-1, is GAGVSQSPRYKVTKRGQDVTLRCDPISSHATLYWYQQALGQGPEFLTYFNYEAQPDKSGLPSDRFSAERPEGSISTLTIQRTEQRDSAMYRCASSIGLAGTEQFFGPGTRLTVL.

This clone was counted a single time. The chain recombines TRBV9 with TRBJ2-1, with a weak D call TRBD1 (5 bases). With 0 bases removed from V and 7 bases from J, the gap between germline ends came to 11 bases. The CDR3 contains 14 residues. Germline loops: CDR1 SGDLS, CDR2 YYNGEE. The CDR3 region has the DNA TGTGCCAGCAGCGTAGAGGGGTTCGGAAATGAGCAGTTCTTC. Translating it yields CASSVEGFGNEQFF.

This chain joins TRBV7-2 and TRBJ2-7; 13 nucleotides match TRBD2. Germline V CDR1 and CDR2: SGHTA, FQGNSA. CDR3 size: 15 residues. Unmatched junction bases numbered 8, after V lost 6 bases and J lost 6 bases. In DNA form, the CDR3 reads TGTGCCAGCAGGATACTAGCGGGAGGGCCTCGCGAGCAGTACTTC. It codes for CASRILAGGPREQYF.

Only one count was recorded for this clone. The chain uses TRBV7-6 and TRBJ1-1, with D unresolved. The V end was cut by 5 bases, the J end by 0 bases, with 10 bases between. The germline CDR1 and CDR2 sequences are SGHVS and FNYEAQ. The CDR3 extends over 14 amino acids. The CDR3 coding sequence is TGTGCCAGCAGCCCTAACAGCTTGAACACTGAAGCTTTCTTT. Translating it yields CASSPNSLNTEAFF.